Listed here are 30 T cell receptor beta chains from one sample, sequenced in a study of T-cell memory formation after mild COVID-19. TCRdb redid the calling of the 5' RACE reads with MiXCR, one entry per CDR3 protein. This sample carries under 200,000 distinct CDR3 sequences, 30% to 35% of them seen once, and the ten largest clones take 9.5% to 15%. Material: PBMCs or a T cell subset sorted from them (not recorded which). These TCRs come from an adult woman who had mild COVID-19 (a few samples of this study predate the infection). Cell type and time point are not known.

This chain uses TRBV30 with TRBJ1-2; D is perhaps TRBD1 (5 bases). The length of the CDR3 is 14 residues. Germline V gives CDR1 GTSNPN, CDR2 SVGIG (reference sequence). Trimming took 3 bases from V and 7 from J, leaving 18 bases between them. CDR3 DNA sequence: TGTGCCTGGAGAGATACCGCGGCAGGGATTGGCTACACCTTC. Translating it yields CAWRDTAAGIGYTF.

The V gene is TRBV29-1, the J gene TRBJ2-1; 9 bases agree with TRBD2. J lost 0 bases, V lost 7 bases, and 13 bases had no gene match. Looked up from germline, CDR1 is SQVTM and CDR2 is ANQGSEA. This CDR3 comprises 17 residues. The CDR3 DNA sequence: TGCAGCGCCATTCTAGCGGGGCTCCCACCCTCCTACAATGAGCAGTTCTTC. Translation gives CSAILAGLPPSYNEQFF.

This clonotype was detected a few times. The chain has TRBV5-1 and TRBJ1-1; D is unresolved. The CDR3 runs to 14 residues. Germline lookup yields CDR1 SGHRS and CDR2 YFSETQ. V was cut by 0 bases and J by 1 base, with 7 bases left in between. The CDR3: CASSLEAENTEAFF. As DNA, the CDR3 is TGCGCCAGCAGCTTGGAGGCAGAGAACACTGAAGCTTTCTTT.

This clonotype has a handful of counts. The rearrangement links TRBV18 to TRBJ1-1, with 7 bases that match TRBD1. The CDR3 length is 14 residues. CDR1 and CDR2 from the germline V gene are KGHSH and LQKENI. The junction had 5 bases not matched to a gene; V was cut back by 3 bases and J by 4 bases. CDR3 residues: CASSPTGVATEAFF. In nucleotides, the CDR3 is TGTGCCAGCTCACCTACAGGGGTGGCCACTGAAGCTTTCTTT.

CDR3 residues: CATSRDQSSGANVLTF. Written as DNA, the CDR3 is TGTGCCACCAGCAGAGATCAAAGTTCTGGGGCCAACGTCCTGACTTTC. The chain joins TRBV15 to TRBJ2-6; D gene uncertain. V shed 0 bases and J shed 1 base, with 7 bases lying between them. The V gene's germline CDR1 is LNHNV and CDR2 YYDKDF (reference sequence). CDR3 length: 16 residues.

This sequence joins TRBV7-3 and TRBJ1-3, with a tentative D call TRBD1 (5 bases). With 8 bases removed from V and 0 bases from J, the gap between germline ends came to 11 bases. The CDR3 is 14 residues long. Per germline, CDR1 SGHTA and CDR2 FQGTGA. The chain's CDR3 is CASLGDRSGNTIYF. The CDR3, as DNA: TGTGCCAGCTTAGGGGACCGCTCTGGAAACACCATATATTTT.

This clonotype was seen repeatedly, ten times or more. The chain employs TRBV5-1 and TRBJ1-1; no reliable D call. V was trimmed by 0 bases and J by 1 base, leaving 4 bases between them. This CDR3 is 13 amino acids long. Germline assignment: CDR1 SGHRS and CDR2 YFSETQ. In nucleotides, the CDR3 is TGCGCCAGCAGCTTGGACCCGAACACTGAAGCTTTCTTT. Translated, it gives CASSLDPNTEAFF. The variable domain in full, with the rest retrieved from reference TRBV5-1 and TRBJ1-1, is KAGVTQTPRYLIKTRGQQVTLSCSPISGHRSVSWYQQTPGQGLQFLFEYFSETQRNKGNFPGRFSGRQFSNSRSEMNVSTLELGDSALYLCASSLDPNTEAFFGQGTRLTVV.

The V call is TRBV20-1, the J call TRBJ2-7; 9 nucleotides agree with TRBD1. This CDR3 has 14 amino acids. Germline assignment: CDR1 DFQATT and CDR2 SNEGSKA (reference sequence). The V segment lost 5 bases and the J segment 6 bases; nucleotides outside the gene matches: 11. This CDR3 is CSAFRDRDRGEQYF. CDR3 bases: TGCAGTGCTTTCCGGGACAGGGACCGGGGCGAGCAGTACTTC.

J is TRBJ2-5 and V is TRBV6-5, with D possibly TRBD2 on 5 matching bases. Germline V CDR1 and CDR2: MNHEY, SVGAGI. V was cut by 6 bases and J by 3 bases, with 20 bases left in between. This CDR3 has 16 residues. CDR3 protein: CASRDAVASLEETQYF. The DNA of the CDR3 is TGTGCCAGCAGGGACGCCGTAGCGTCCCTAGAAGAGACCCAGTACTTC.

Written as DNA, the CDR3 is TGTGCCAGCAGCAAGTGCGAAAATAGACTAGCGGGAAAGTCCTACAATGAGCAGTTCTTC. Its protein is CASSKCENRLAGKSYNEQFF. V usage is TRBV21-1 and J usage is TRBJ2-1; TRBD2, the table's D call, was not compared with the DNA. TRBV21-1 is flagged as a pseudogene. CDR3 length: 20 residues.

The CDR3 DNA is TGTGCCAGCTCACCACCCCGATACACCGGGGAGCTGTTTTTT. Translated: CASSPPRYTGELFF. The genes are TRBV18 and TRBJ2-2; D unresolved. The CDR3 length is 14 residues. The germline V and J ends were trimmed by 0 bases and 3 bases, with 5 bases remaining between them. From germline, CDR1 is KGHSH and CDR2 LQKENI.

This chain connects TRBV11-3 to TRBJ1-1; no reliable D call. The CDR3 totals 14 residues. Germline loops: CDR1 SGHNT, CDR2 YENEEA. V lost 4 bases, J lost 1 base, and 10 bases lay in between. CDR3 coding DNA: TGTGCCAGCAGCTCCACTCATGGGAACACTGAAGCTTTCTTT. Translated: CASSSTHGNTEAFF.

The chain carries TRBV10-3 and TRBJ2-2; 13 bases are shared with TRBD2. The V gene end was trimmed by 4 bases and the J gene end by 5 bases; junction bases not matched to a gene: 4. This CDR3 region has 16 residues. The germline gives CDR1 ENHRY, CDR2 SYGVKD. CDR3 residues: CAISAGTSGITGELFF. The CDR3 nucleotides are TGTGCCATCAGTGCTGGGACTAGCGGGATTACCGGGGAGCTGTTTTTT.

This clonotype was counted only a few times. The chain couples TRBV12-3 or TRBV12-4 to TRBJ2-7; the match to TRBD1 covers 10 bases. The CDR3 spans 18 residues. J gave up 0 bases and V 5 bases, and 13 bases lay outside the gene matches. CDR3 protein: CASSRPKWGTGVSYEQYF. CDR3 sequence (DNA): TGTGCCAGCAGTCGCCCCAAATGGGGGACAGGGGTCTCCTACGAGCAGTACTTC.

In its sample, this clonotype was seen a few times. The gene calls are TRBV24-1 and TRBJ1-5, with D unclear. The length of the CDR3 is 13 residues. Between the trimmed V and J ends, which lost 3 bases and 9 bases, there was a span of 11 bases. Germline CDR1 and CDR2: KGHDR and SFDVKD. CDR3 residues: CATSDGPARPQHF. The CDR3 nucleotides are TGTGCCACCAGTGATGGGCCCGCGCGGCCCCAGCATTTT.

This chain connects TRBV7-2 to TRBJ1-2; D is uncertain. The CDR3 consists of 15 residues. V lost 4 bases, J lost 0 bases, and 12 bases lay in between. The germline V gene encodes CDR1 SGHTA and CDR2 FQGNSA. CDR3 protein: CASSSRAVPNYGYTF. The CDR3 DNA reads TGTGCCAGCAGCTCGCGGGCAGTACCTAACTATGGCTACACCTTC. The variable domain in full, completed from reference TRBV7-2 and TRBJ1-2, reads GAGVSQSPSNKVTEKGKDVELRCDPISGHTALYWYRQSLGQGLEFLIYFQGNSAPDKSGLPSDRFSAERTGGSVSTLTIQRTQQEDSAVYLCASSSRAVPNYGYTFGSGTRLTVV.

This clonotype was counted a few times. The V call is TRBV7-2, the J call TRBJ1-2; unclear D gene. V was shortened by 2 bases and J by 0 bases, with 7 bases between the two germline ends. This CDR3 contains 14 residues. CDR1 SGHTA and CDR2 FQGNSA come from the germline V gene. CDR3 in DNA: TGTGCCAGCAGCTTAATGCTGGCTAACTATGGCTACACCTTC. This translates into CASSLMLANYGYTF. The full variable domain, its missing parts supplied by reference TRBV7-2 and TRBJ1-2, is GAGVSQSPSNKVTEKGKDVELRCDPISGHTALYWYRQSLGQGLEFLIYFQGNSAPDKSGLPSDRFSAERTGGSVSTLTIQRTQQEDSAVYLCASSLMLANYGYTFGSGTRLTVV.

This clonotype has more than one count but fewer than ten. V is TRBV12-3 or TRBV12-4 and J is TRBJ2-1, with D hard to call. V was cut by 3 bases and J by 10 bases, with 10 bases left in between. CDR3 length: 12 residues. The CDR3 loop is CASSFFLLEQFF. The CDR3 DNA reads as TGTGCCAGCAGTTTTTTTTTGCTCGAGCAGTTCTTC.

This rearrangement joins TRBV7-3 to TRBJ2-7; D perhaps matches TRBD2 (5 bases). Looked up from germline, CDR1 is SGHTA and CDR2 is FQGTGA. CDR3 length: 16 amino acids. With 5 bases removed from V and 6 bases from J, the gap between germline ends came to 23 bases. The CDR3 DNA reads as TGTGCCAGCAGCCGCTGGGGTGGTAGCGCGCCCAGCGAGCAGTACTTC. Translated: CASSRWGGSAPSEQYF.

The J gene is TRBJ1-3, the V gene TRBV3-1; D remains ambiguous. The CDR3 consists of 16 residues. Germline-derived CDR1 and CDR2 are LGHDT and YNNKEL (reference sequence). V dropped 0 bases and J dropped 7 bases, with 16 bases sitting between them. The CDR3 spells CASSQDDGLWSNTIYF. CDR3 in DNA: TGTGCCAGCAGCCAAGATGACGGCCTCTGGAGCAACACCATATATTTT.

The gene calls are TRBV3-1 and TRBJ2-5; 10 bases agree with TRBD2. V lost 1 base to trimming and J lost 5 bases; unmatched junction nucleotides: 10. The CDR3 has 17 amino acids. CDR1 is LGHDT, CDR2 YNNKEL, per germline (reference sequence). The CDR3 here is CASSQGAQRGGRETQYF. The CDR3 nucleotides are TGTGCCAGCAGCCAAGGGGCCCAGCGGGGGGGCCGGGAGACCCAGTACTTC.

This clonotype has more than one count but fewer than ten. The chain has TRBV20-1 and TRBJ2-7, with D unresolved. There are 13 residues in the CDR3. Trimming took off 0 bases at V and 2 bases at J, with 8 bases between the two ends. The V gene's germline CDR1 is DFQATT and CDR2 SNEGSKA (reference sequence). CDR3 region: CSARDRGTYEQYF. The CDR3 DNA reads as TGCAGTGCTAGAGATCGTGGAACCTACGAGCAGTACTTC.

Ten or more counts support this clonotype. The chain uses TRBV28 and TRBJ2-3; 12 bases fit TRBD2. Trimming at V came to 11 bases and at J to 4 bases, leaving 16 bases not matched to a gene. CDR1 and CDR2 (germline): MDHEN, SYDVKM. This CDR3 comprises 17 residues. The CDR3 nucleotides are TGTGCCTGGTCAACCTGGGATCTAGCGGGGGGGCCAGATACGCAGTATTTT. Its translation: CAWSTWDLAGGPDTQYF.

This chain uses TRBV6-5 with TRBJ1-1; the D is unclear. Germline values: CDR1 MNHEY, CDR2 SVGAGI. Trimming took 2 bases from V and 1 from J, leaving 14 bases between them. CDR3 size: 16 residues. CDR3 region: CASSYEGTLGNTEAFF. The CDR3, as DNA: TGTGCCAGCAGTTACGAGGGCACCCTCGGGAACACTGAAGCTTTCTTT.

The rearrangement links TRBV6-2 or TRBV6-3 to TRBJ1-3; D is ambiguous. V was trimmed by 2 bases and J by 2 bases, leaving 10 bases between them. The germline V gene has CDR1 MNHEY and CDR2 SVGEGT. The length of the CDR3 is 15 residues. The CDR3 is CASSYGGLPGNTIYF. The CDR3 nucleotides are TGTGCCAGCAGTTACGGCGGGTTACCTGGAAACACCATATATTTT.

The sample holds a few counts of this clonotype. The chain links TRBV7-8 to TRBJ1-2; perhaps TRBD1 as D (5 bases). Trimming left V 0 bases short and J 3 bases short, with 14 bases between. Germline V gives CDR1 SGHVS, CDR2 FQNEAQ. This CDR3 has 16 amino acids. CDR3 amino acids: CASSLAPLGTDYGYTF. The DNA for the CDR3 is TGTGCCAGCAGCTTAGCCCCGTTAGGGACGGACTATGGCTACACCTTC.

The chain has TRBV7-9 and TRBJ2-5; D gene unclear. CDR1 and CDR2 (germline): SEHNR, FQNEAQ (reference sequence). Trimming took off 5 bases at V and 1 base at J, with 14 bases between the two ends. The CDR3 runs 15 residues. As DNA, the CDR3 is TGTGCCAGCAGCCCTGGTATGGCCACCCAAGAGACCCAGTACTTC. Translation gives CASSPGMATQETQYF.

This chain joins TRBV2 and TRBJ1-2; D uncertain. V was clipped by 4 bases and J by 3 bases, with 15 bases between them. CDR1 is SNHLY, CDR2 FYNNEI, per germline. This CDR3 contains 15 residues. CDR3 nucleotide sequence: TGTGCCAGCAGTGTAGGTCTCCAACGGGACTATGGCTACACCTTC. It encodes CASSVGLQRDYGYTF.

The rearrangement links TRBV15 to TRBJ2-7; TRBD2 agrees at 7 bases. Germline V lookup: CDR1 LNHNV, CDR2 YYDKDF (reference sequence). V shed 0 bases, J shed 6 bases, and the junction held 5 bases outside the gene matches. The CDR3 runs 14 residues. The chain's CDR3 is CATSREAGVGEQYF. The CDR3 DNA sequence: TGTGCCACCAGCAGAGAGGCGGGAGTGGGCGAGCAGTACTTC.

This chain joins TRBV7-3 and TRBJ1-2; no definite D call. Deletions cut 1 base from V and 8 bases from J, with 14 bases between. This CDR3 spans 14 amino acids. In germline, CDR1 is SGHTA, CDR2 FQGTGA. The CDR3 DNA is TGTGCCAGCAGCTTAAATGGCGGGGATGGCGGCTACACCTTC. Its protein is CASSLNGGDGGYTF. Full variable domain (rest looked up from reference TRBV7-3 and TRBJ1-2): GAGVSQTPSNKVTEKGKYVELRCDPISGHTALYWYRQSLGQGPEFLIYFQGTGAADDSGLPNDRFFAVRPEGSVSTLKIQRTERGDSAVYLCASSLNGGDGGYTFGSGTRLTVV.